The TCR beta chain under discussion was sequenced for a study of cytomegalovirus exposure and HLA in healthy donors (dated by TCRdb to the late 2010s). The study in broad terms: According to an earlier analysis of a few hundred of the donors, some 180 million T cells yielded 90 million to 130 million unique TCR beta sequences and roughly 280 Gb of sequence data. A later analysis re-analyzed previously published TCR beta repertoires from 666 donors and added high-resolution HLA genotyping to study TCR occurrence patterns. Typing coverage varied by locus: about 620-630 donors for A, B, C, DRB1 and DQB1; around 560 for DQA1; more than 600 for DPA1; around 450 for DPB1. In an earlier analysis of 587 of the donors, high-throughput TCR beta sequencing was used to judge whether each TCR beta V gene segment behaved as functional or pseudogenic. About five DR-DQ haplotypes were handled as single units for association and clustering because linkage in the cohort was strong. High-throughput TCR immunosequencing, statistical association of individual TCRs with disease status, and machine learning were combined to predict cytomegalovirus infection status. A later genetic analysis took genome-wide SNP genotypes for about three fifths of the 666 donors and used that subset as a discovery cohort. About 310 gigabases of sequencing data and 70 million to 100 million unique TCR sequences were included in an early release covering about 700 HLA-typed donors. Rather than using new phenotypic data, the later analysis identified candidate immune exposures from TCR beta sequences and from how often those sequences occurred across donors. Across 300 to 400 genotyped donors of the cohort, an average of about 240,000 unique TCR beta nucleotide sequences per donor were sequenced, and roughly 20% of those sequences were non-productive. Of the approximately 400 genotyped donors, approximately 83% fell in the genetic ancestry cluster associated with self-reported Caucasian donors. The study aimed to test whether signatures of past pathogen exposure could be identified by cataloging public T cell receptors. The T cell repertoires of some 670 subjects were profiled by immunosequencing and related to cytomegalovirus serostatus. HLA typing included class I and class II loci at four-digit resolution. Besides the first cohort of roughly 660 subjects, a separate validation cohort made up of around 120 different subjects was used. Donor age, sex, ethnicity and CMV serostatus were compiled alongside the repertoire data. Every discovery cohort repertoire had been produced on one sequencing platform. Paper-wide results and their limitations: The sequencing pipeline was judged likely to have produced a cluster of highly shared sequence variants as a technical artifact. This cohort had only TCR beta chains sequenced, and the lack of alpha or paired-chain data limited which features could be detected. Cytomegalovirus status was reported to be diagnosed by the classifier with high specificity and sensitivity in both the original and validation cohorts. Because counts were too low, around 18 rarely observed V segments, including chromosome 9 orphons, were left out of the earlier analysis of approximately 580 of the donors. An association between a missense DCLRE1C variant and V-gene and J-gene trimming of TCR beta chains was found in a later genetic analysis and replicated in an independent cohort. The study listed 164 TCR beta chains as associated with cytomegalovirus. Presence/absence analyses assumed roughly uniform sequencing depth across donors, an assumption that may not hold. A further reported finding was that TCR beta sequences accurately predicted the HLA-A and HLA-B alleles for most subjects in the first cohort. Most CMV-associated TCR beta chains appeared to be HLA-restricted in a later analysis, and the HLA associations seemed to be driven largely by CMV exposure. A later analysis reported that several top co-occurrence clusters appeared linked to parvovirus B19, influenza, CMV and Epstein-Barr virus. According to a later genetic analysis, donors in an Asian-associated ancestry cluster had fewer N-insertions in productive TCRs than the approximately 700-donor mean. Because some donors lacked HLA typing at each locus, the association tests relied only on the typed subset. In a later analysis, TCR association rates were found to vary across HLA loci, with the most associated TCRs seen for DRB1 alleles and the fewest for HLA-C alleles. The 87-base-pair reads could not distinguish some IMGT-functional V segments, including TRBV6-2 and TRBV6-3, so those segments were excluded. At a false discovery rate of 0.05, a later analysis linked about 17,000 TCR beta sequences to specific HLA alleles. While some public TCRs were present in many individuals, most TCR sequences turned up only very rarely across donors. Correlated functional status among segregating V segments might be attributable to linkage disequilibrium, but an unknown experimental factor could not be ruled out. Three of the identified cytomegalovirus-associated TCR beta chains were confirmed in vitro to be specific for cytomegalovirus antigens. CMV serostatus was the only immune exposure information available for the cohort. When HLA alleles, especially DR and DQ, strongly co-occurred, TCR associations were difficult to assign to individual alleles. In an earlier analysis of fewer than 750 of the donors, most TCR beta V segments were observed in productive rearrangements about 90% or about 30% of the time, broadly matching IMGT annotations. In a later analysis, HLA-associated TCR beta chains were found to be more clonally expanded and to have lower generation probabilities than equally common non-associated chains. It was suggested by the authors that the approach could potentially be generalized to other disease states and immunological phenotypes.

V is pared back by 1 base and J by 3 bases, with 16 bases lying between the germline termini. The CDR1 and CDR2 encoded by the germline V gene are SGHNT and YENEEA. The CDR3 holds 16 amino acids from the cysteine to the phenylalanine. Kept here is only the CDR3 DNA, which spans 48 bases and is read in frame from base 1. The library was generated by the immunoSEQ multiplex PCR assay. For the multiplex PCR, a mixture combining 60 forward primers for TCR Vbeta segments and 13 reverse primers for TCR Jbeta segments was used. Amplification of the CDR3 region of rearranged TCR beta genes was performed with a multiplex PCR assay on genomic DNA. Amplified TCR beta libraries were sequenced as 87-base-pair reads on the Illumina HiSeq System. On the authors' methods: Across the roughly 640 repertoires, a later analysis counted approximately 83 million unique TCR beta chains, around 11 million of which were shared by at least two donors. Raw reads were error-corrected and collapsed into unique sequences by a nearest-neighbor algorithm in which closely related sequences were merged to remove PCR and sequencing errors. V, D and J gene segments were assigned by aligning CDR3 sequences to IMGT reference sequences. Each retained sequence needed at least a six-nucleotide match to both a V gene segment and a J gene segment. A rearrangement was called productive if the CDR3 had no stop codons and remained in frame with V and J, and every other rearrangement was called non-productive. Following IMGT convention, CDR3 was defined as the stretch from the second conserved V-encoded cysteine to the conserved J-encoded phenylalanine. In an earlier analysis of roughly 610 of the donors, sequences lacking an unambiguous match to a single V gene segment were excluded. In an earlier analysis of approximately 610 of the donors, V segments were called functional above 56.7% productive rearrangements and were called segregating when the between-donor standard deviation exceeded 5%. A statistical classification framework was built for diagnosing cytomegalovirus status from the catalog of TCR beta chain sequences. In a later analysis, V and J genes were assigned by comparing TCR nucleotide sequences against IMGT/GENE-DB human TR gene sequences. In a later analysis, CDR3 sequences and most-parsimonious VDJ recombination scenarios were assigned using the TCRdist pipeline. A later analysis defined each TCR beta chain by its CDR3 amino acid sequence plus V-gene family, and excluded reads lacking a unique V-gene family. In a later analysis, some 600 highly shared, low-generation-probability nucleotide sequences were removed to address suspected cross-contamination and a sequencing artifact. In a later analysis, a clonal expansion index for each public chain was calculated from normalized within-repertoire ranks of inferred template counts. A later analysis computed generation probabilities with a VDJ recombination model fitted to out-of-frame rearrangements, and checked the results against IGoR. In a later analysis, TCR-TCR, TCR-HLA and TCR-CMV co-occurrence was scored with hypergeometric tests, and a repertoire-size bias correction was applied to TCR pairs. In a later analysis, false discovery rates were estimated by permuting HLA or CMV assignments 20 times. A later analysis grouped co-occurring TCRs with DBSCAN, adding TCRdist sequence similarity when clustering within HLA-allele-positive subsets. Repertoires with fewer than 30,000 or more than 120,000 public chains were left out of co-occurrence clustering, as were several repertoires with anomalous nucleotide sharing. TCRdb retrieved this table from immuneACCESS and kept in-frame rearrangements only. Not all clones are present; in checked studies, unresolved V genes account for under half, and no reason is known for the remainder. That table furnishes V, J and clone size, whereas the DNA furnished D and trimming. The sample table lists more than 100,000 clones, 78% of them with a count of one. The leading ten clones occupy about 3.3% of the sample.

The cohort was made up of 666 healthy bone marrow donors. At the time of sampling, all cohort members were nominally healthy, though unrecorded immune exposures were likely present. The donor tested CMV seropositive, placing the donor among the roughly 300 seropositive members of the cohort. Every donor gave a peripheral blood sample, and the peripheral blood mononuclear cells from that sample were used for TCR beta sequencing. The Qiagen DNeasy Blood Extraction Kit was used to extract genomic DNA from the blood cell samples. This clone was found a few times. Its antigen specificity is not known. Nothing much larger sits one base from this clone, and base qualities are not available.

Sequenced: PBMCs. The sequence was obtained from a woman between 25 and 40 years old in good health and CMV-seropositive. The chain links TRBV11-3 with TRBJ2-7; the best D guess is TRBD2, with 5 bases matching. The DNA reads as follows: TGTGCCAGCAGCTTAGTAGTTTGGGGAGTGGGCTACGAGCAGTACTTC. The translation is CASSLVVWGVGYEQYF.